A single sample is the source of the 30 T cell receptor beta chains below, sequenced in a study of blood T cell repertoires in COVID-19. Clones were sequenced by immunoSEQ multiplex PCR, and TCRdb holds only the in-frame ones, with some missing. The sample has 350,000 or so clones, 88% seen once. Source material: PBMCs or T cells enriched from blood (not recorded which). The source of these receptors is a woman aged 30 to 39 who had been exposed to COVID-19.

This rearrangement joins TRBV27 to TRBJ2-7; TRBD2 is a possible D gene (6 bases). The CDR3 length is 13 residues. Trimming removed 5 bases at V and 2 bases at J, with 10 bases between. Germline lookup yields CDR1 MNHEY and CDR2 SMNVEV (reference sequence). CDR3 loop: CASSPGTPYEQYF. The DNA for the CDR3 is TGTGCCAGCAGTCCTGGGACTCCCTACGAGCAGTACTTC.

This clone has a handful of counts. The V call is TRBV12-3 or TRBV12-4, the J call TRBJ1-2; D is unclear. V was trimmed by 5 bases and J by 8 bases, leaving 12 bases between them. The CDR3 sequence is 12 residues long. CDR3 DNA sequence: TGTGCCAGCAGTGCCGTGAGTTGGGGCTACACCTTC. Translating it yields CASSAVSWGYTF.

The V and J genes are TRBV19 and TRBJ1-5; a weak D match, TRBD1 (6 bases). Germline CDR1 reads LNHDA; CDR2 reads SQIVND (reference sequence). V was shortened by 10 bases and J by 5 bases, with 15 bases between the two germline ends. This CDR3 spans 13 amino acids. CDR3 residues: CATLGGGHQPQHF. The CDR3 nucleotides are TGTGCCACCCTGGGGGGGGGCCATCAGCCCCAGCATTTT.

The chain joins TRBV21-1 to TRBJ2-1; the table gives TRBD2 as D, unverified against the DNA. TRBV21-1 constitutes a pseudogene. CDR3 size: 16 residues. The CDR3 region is CASIPTSRSSYNEQFF. DNA of the CDR3: TGTGCCAGCATCCCAACTAGCAGGAGCTCCTACAATGAGCAGTTCTTC.

This chain connects TRBV5-4 to TRBJ2-6; D perhaps matches TRBD2 (5 bases). V shed 4 bases and J shed 4 bases, with 12 bases lying between them. The CDR3 extends over 15 amino acids. Germline CDR1 reads SGHNT; CDR2 reads YYREEE (reference sequence). The CDR3 sequence is CASSPGDFGANVLTF. CDR3 coding DNA: TGTGCCAGCAGCCCCGGGGATTTCGGGGCCAACGTCCTGACTTTC.

This chain joins TRBV6-6 and TRBJ1-5; 8 nucleotides align to TRBD1. There are 15 residues in the CDR3. From germline, CDR1 is MNHNY and CDR2 SVGAGI (reference sequence). V lost 6 bases to trimming and J lost 1 base; unmatched junction nucleotides: 5. The CDR3 spells CASSLDRESNQPQHF. DNA for the CDR3: TGTGCCAGCAGCCTGGACAGGGAAAGCAATCAGCCCCAGCATTTT.

This rearrangement joins TRBV14 to TRBJ2-1; TRBD2 aligns across 12 bases. The CDR3 has 19 residues. V gave up 0 bases and J gave up 4 bases; unmatched junction bases: 10. CDR1 is SGHDN, CDR2 FVKESK, per germline. In DNA, the CDR3 is TGTGCCAGCAGCCAAGATTCGTTACTAGCGGGAGGTACATACAATGAGCAGTTCTTC. It translates to CASSQDSLLAGGTYNEQFF. Using reference TRBV14 and TRBJ2-1 for the parts outside the CDR3, the full variable domain is EAGVTQFPSHSVIEKGQTVTLRCDPISGHDNLYWYRRVMGKEIKFLLHFVKESKQDESGMPNNRFLAERTGGTYSTLKVQPAELEDSGVYFCASSQDSLLAGGTYNEQFFGPGTRLTVL.

The chain uses TRBV7-3 and TRBJ1-3, with a weak D call TRBD1 (5 bases). The CDR3 is 15 residues long. Germline V gene data show CDR1 as SGHTA and CDR2 as FQGTGA. V lost 5 bases, J lost 4 bases, and 15 bases lay in between. The CDR3 nucleotides read TGTGCCAGCAGCCCGACGGGTCAGGGAGGAAACACCATATATTTT. Its protein product is CASSPTGQGGNTIYF.

The genes are TRBV30 and TRBJ2-1; 10 nucleotides align to TRBD2. V trimming: 5 bases; J trimming: 0 bases; junction bases outside the gene matches: 1. Germline CDR1 and CDR2: GTSNPN and SVGIG (reference sequence). CDR3 size: 14 residues. In nucleotides, the CDR3 is TGTGCCTGGCGGACTAGCGGCTCCTACAATGAGCAGTTCTTC. Its translation: CAWRTSGSYNEQFF.

The chain links TRBV29-1 to TRBJ2-7; possible D gene TRBD1, 5 bases. Germline loops: CDR1 SQVTM, CDR2 ANQGSEA. V lost 1 base to trimming and J lost 5 bases, with 9 bases between them. This CDR3 has 12 residues. In DNA, the CDR3 is TGCAGCGTTGAAGGCAGGGCTAACGAGCAGTACTTC. It is translated as CSVEGRANEQYF.

The count of this clone is one. The V gene is TRBV5-4, the J gene TRBJ2-5, with D possibly TRBD2 on 6 matching bases. CDR1 and CDR2 (germline): SGHNT, YYREEE (reference sequence). This CDR3 has 12 residues. Trimming stripped 3 bases from V and 3 bases from J, with 6 bases between. The CDR3 loop is CASSWGEETQYF. The DNA of the CDR3 is TGTGCCAGCAGCTGGGGGGAAGAGACCCAGTACTTC.

V is TRBV7-6 and J is TRBJ1-2, with TRBD1 matching 7 bases. Germline V gene sequence: CDR1 SGHVS, CDR2 FNYEAQ. This CDR3 comprises 17 residues. J lost 3 bases, V lost 0 bases, and 10 bases had no gene match. The CDR3 nucleotides read TGTGCCAGCAGCTTAGCCCCAACGACAGGGTTGGACTATGGCTACACCTTC. It yields the protein CASSLAPTTGLDYGYTF.

The chain carries TRBV5-5 and TRBJ2-2; D uncertain. From germline, CDR1 is SGHKS and CDR2 YYEKEE (reference sequence). Trimming shortened V by 0 bases and J by 4 bases, and 7 bases separated the two germline ends. The CDR3 runs to 14 residues. CDR3 residues: CASSLGSSTGELFF. The DNA for the CDR3 is TGTGCCAGCAGCTTGGGATCTAGCACCGGGGAGCTGTTTTTT.

The CDR3, as DNA: TGTGCCAGTACCCCAAATAAAGCGGGAGAGTTCGGTACGCAGTATTTT. It encodes CASTPNKAGEFGTQYF. This chain connects TRBV19 to TRBJ2-3, with 8 positions matching TRBD2. The CDR3 consists of 16 residues. CDR1 and CDR2 from the germline V gene are LNHDA and SQIVND (reference sequence). The ends lost 7 bases at V and 8 bases at J; junction bases unmatched: 17.

V and J are TRBV2 and TRBJ1-1, with 7 bases lining up with TRBD1. Unmatched junction bases numbered 2, after V lost 6 bases and J lost 7 bases. This CDR3 has 11 amino acids. CDR1 is SNHLY, CDR2 FYNNEI, per germline. CDR3 coding DNA: TGTGCCAGCAGCCGGGACAGTGAAGCTTTCTTT. Protein: CASSRDSEAFF.

This sequence joins TRBV11-2 and TRBJ1-1; D uncertain. V was pared by 5 bases and J by 1 base, with 11 bases between. The CDR3 contains 14 residues. In germline, CDR1 is SGHAT, CDR2 FQNNGV. CDR3 sequence (DNA): TGTGCCAGCAGCCTATCCCTTTCGAACACTGAAGCTTTCTTT. Translating gives CASSLSLSNTEAFF.

The rearrangement joins TRBV20-1 to TRBJ2-1; 7 nucleotides agree with TRBD2. The junction had 14 bases not matched to a gene; V was cut back by 3 bases and J by 9 bases. This CDR3 is 15 amino acids long. CDR1 is DFQATT and CDR2 is SNEGSKA in the germline V gene (reference sequence). The CDR3 nucleotides read TGCAGTGCTAGTCGGGACTACGGTGTGGGAATTGAGCAGTTCTTC. This gives the protein CSASRDYGVGIEQFF.

The chain joins TRBV3-1 (or the pseudogene TRBV3-2) to TRBJ2-1; weak D call: TRBD1 (6 bases). This CDR3 is 14 amino acids long. CDR1 is LGHDT and CDR2 is YNNKEL in the germline V gene (reference sequence). V gave up 4 bases and J gave up 6 bases, with 13 bases separating them. The CDR3 sequence: CASSLSGQINEQFF. The CDR3 DNA is TGTGCCAGCAGCCTTTCTGGACAGATCAATGAGCAGTTCTTC.

The chain is built from TRBV6-5 and TRBJ2-7; 13 bases are shared with TRBD2. The CDR3 length is 16 residues. The V gene's germline CDR1 is MNHEY and CDR2 SVGAGI. J lost 6 bases, V lost 0 bases, and 5 bases had no gene match. The CDR3, as DNA: TGTGCCAGCAGTTACTCCGGGACTAGCGGGACGGGCGAGCAGTACTTC. Protein sequence: CASSYSGTSGTGEQYF.

The chain combines TRBV10-3 with TRBJ1-2; TRBD1 might be the D (5 bases). CDR1 is ENHRY, CDR2 SYGVKD, per germline. This CDR3 has 12 amino acids. Trimming stripped 4 bases from V and 6 bases from J, with 9 bases between. The CDR3 coding sequence is TGTGCCATCAGTGCAGGGCCAGATGGCTACACCTTC. As protein: CAISAGPDGYTF.

V gene TRBV5-1 combines with J gene TRBJ1-6, with D unclear. Per germline, CDR1 SGHRS and CDR2 YFSETQ. The CDR3 consists of 13 residues. The germline V and J ends were trimmed by 6 bases and 2 bases, with 6 bases remaining between them. Here the CDR3 DNA reads TGCGCCAGCACACACACCTATAATTCACCCCTCCACTTT. It is translated as CASTHTYNSPLHF.

The genes are TRBV28 and TRBJ2-1, with 8 bases lining up with TRBD1. Germline values: CDR1 MDHEN, CDR2 SYDVKM. Trimming at V came to 4 bases and at J to 6 bases, leaving 8 bases not matched to a gene. The CDR3 spans 15 residues. CDR3 in DNA: TGTGCCAGCAGTTCGTCGGACAGGGTGGGCAATGAGCAGTTCTTC. It is translated as CASSSSDRVGNEQFF. The full variable domain, completed using reference TRBV28 and TRBJ2-1, is DVKVTQSSRYLVKRTGEKVFLECVQDMDHENMFWYRQDPGLGLRLIYFSYDVKMKEKGDIPEGYSVSREKKERFSLILESASTNQTSMYLCASSSSDRVGNEQFFGPGTRLTVL.

This chain joins TRBV7-3 and TRBJ2-5; 9 bases are a match to TRBD1. The CDR3 extends over 15 amino acids. CDR1 SGHTA and CDR2 FQGTGA come from the germline V gene. The V segment lost 5 bases and the J segment 5 bases; nucleotides outside the gene matches: 9. The CDR3 region is CASSPGTGRAETQYF. The CDR3 bases are TGTGCCAGCAGCCCGGGGACAGGGCGGGCGGAGACCCAGTACTTC.

The chain combines TRBV19 with TRBJ2-1, with 11 nucleotides matching TRBD2. The CDR3 is 19 residues long. Per germline, CDR1 LNHDA and CDR2 SQIVND (reference sequence). After removal of 3 bases from V and 0 bases from J, the junction contained 10 bases not matched to a gene. CDR3 coding DNA: TGTGCCAGTAGTATTATGGGACTAGCGGAGGGTGGCTCCTACAATGAGCAGTTCTTC. This translates into CASSIMGLAEGGSYNEQFF.

This chain connects TRBV21-1 to TRBJ2-2; the D call in the table, TRBD1, was not verified against the DNA. TRBV21-1 is classified as a pseudogene. The CDR3 consists of 16 residues. As DNA, the CDR3 is TGTGCCAGCACCCAGGGGGACAGAACGAACACCGGGGAGCTGTTTTTT. Residues: CASTQGDRTNTGELFF.

The J gene is TRBJ1-1, the V gene TRBV30, with D possibly matching TRBD1 (6 bases). Germline lookup yields CDR1 GTSNPN and CDR2 SVGIG (reference sequence). V was shortened by 3 bases and J by 4 bases, with 15 bases between the two germline ends. This CDR3 has 14 residues. The CDR3 coding sequence is TGTGCCTGGAGAACGGTTCAGGGGATCACTGAAGCTTTCTTT. It yields the protein CAWRTVQGITEAFF.

V and J are TRBV28 and TRBJ2-7, with TRBD1 matching 8 bases. This CDR3 spans 14 amino acids. The germline gives CDR1 MDHEN, CDR2 SYDVKM. The ends lost 7 bases at V and 5 bases at J; junction bases unmatched: 10. The CDR3: CASNQGASRHEQYF. CDR3 nucleotide sequence: TGTGCCAGCAACCAGGGGGCGAGTCGCCACGAGCAGTACTTC.

The chain uses TRBV21-1 and TRBJ2-6; the DNA was not compared with TRBD1, the D call given in the table. TRBV21-1 has pseudogene status. The CDR3 totals 14 residues. The DNA for the CDR3 is TGTGCCAAGGAGAAGGGGTATGGGGCCAACGTCCTGACTTTC. This sequence encodes CAKEKGYGANVLTF.

The chain combines TRBV4-1 with TRBJ2-7, with 11 positions matching TRBD2. CDR3 length: 18 amino acids. CDR1 is MGHRA, CDR2 YSYEKL, per germline. V was clipped by 0 bases and J by 2 bases; unmatched bases: 9. CDR3 DNA sequence: TGCGCCAGCAGCCAAGAGTGGCCAACTAGCGGGAGACCCTACGAGCAGTACTTC. This gives the protein CASSQEWPTSGRPYEQYF.

The chain employs TRBV5-1 and TRBJ1-1, with TRBD1 matching over 8 bases. The germline CDR1 and CDR2 sequences are SGHRS and YFSETQ. CDR3 length: 15 residues. Trimming at V came to 4 bases and at J to 1 base, leaving 6 bases not matched to a gene. CDR3 amino acids: CASSPLTGGNTEAFF. For the CDR3, the DNA is TGCGCCAGCAGCCCATTAACAGGGGGGAACACTGAAGCTTTCTTT. The whole variable domain, remainder taken from reference TRBV5-1 and TRBJ1-1, is KAGVTQTPRYLIKTRGQQVTLSCSPISGHRSVSWYQQTPGQGLQFLFEYFSETQRNKGNFPGRFSGRQFSNSRSEMNVSTLELGDSALYLCASSPLTGGNTEAFFGQGTRLTVV.